The clone carrying this T cell receptor beta chain has ten or more counts. Its cognate antigen is unknown. These data originate in a study of T cells after posttransplantation cyclophosphamide. Cyclophosphamide on days +3 and +4 followed busulfan-fludarabine conditioning and a marrow graft. Germline loops: CDR1 SGHTS, CDR2 YDEGEE. V lost 4 bases, J lost 0 bases, and 10 bases stayed unmatched. The length of the CDR3 is 18 residues. General study findings and limits: Skin or GI-infiltrating T cells shared few TRB sequences with blood. After PTCy, TRB diversity resembled that of CNI/methotrexate controls. Donor-recipient repertoire similarity was low at 1-2 months, rising over year one.

Method: immunoSEQ multiplex PCR; TCRdb's copy keeps in-frame clones and lacks some. The specimen has around 10,000 clones, none found just once. V is TRBV5-8 and J is TRBJ2-5; 12 bases are a match to TRBD2. The sequence came from a female patient in her forties who received an allogeneic stem cell transplant from a related donor, was CMV-positive, and had no GVHD. Part of the T cells may come from the graft donor. The material sequenced was PBMCs, taken after allogeneic stem cell transplant with posttransplant cyclophosphamide. CDR3 sequence reads: CASSRTSGVTKYQETQYF. CDR3 nucleotides: TGTGCCAGCAGCAGGACTAGCGGGGTGACCAAGTACCAAGAGACCCAGTACTTC.